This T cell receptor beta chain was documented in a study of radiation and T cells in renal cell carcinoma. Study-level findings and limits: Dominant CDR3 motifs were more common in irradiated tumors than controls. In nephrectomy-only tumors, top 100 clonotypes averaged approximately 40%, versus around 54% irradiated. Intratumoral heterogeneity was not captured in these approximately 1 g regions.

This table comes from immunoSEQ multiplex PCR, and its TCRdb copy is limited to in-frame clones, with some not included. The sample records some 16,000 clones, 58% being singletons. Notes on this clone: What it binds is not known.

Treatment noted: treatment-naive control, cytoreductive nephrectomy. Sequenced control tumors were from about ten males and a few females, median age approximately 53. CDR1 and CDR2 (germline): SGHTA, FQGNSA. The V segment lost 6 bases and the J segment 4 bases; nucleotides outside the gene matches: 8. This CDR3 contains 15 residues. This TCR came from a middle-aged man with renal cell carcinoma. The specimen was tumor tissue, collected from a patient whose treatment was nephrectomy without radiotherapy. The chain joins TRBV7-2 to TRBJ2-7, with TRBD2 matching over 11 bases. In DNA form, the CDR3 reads TGTGCCAGCAGGACGGCTAGCGGGGGGATATACGAGCAGTACTTC. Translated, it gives CASRTASGGIYEQYF.